Each of the 11 T cell receptor beta chains below was sequenced from the same sample in a study of shared clonotypes between healthy human individuals. Sequencing used immunoSEQ multiplex PCR; TCRdb keeps in-frame clones, though not all of them. The table has about 460,000 clones, over 60% seen once. Sequenced material: PBMCs. The origin of the receptors is a woman aged 35 to 49 in good health. Some clones in this sample may be carry-over from other donors' samples.

The chain combines TRBV9 with TRBJ2-5, with TRBD2 identical over 14 bases. The CDR3 runs to 19 residues. V shed 4 bases, J shed 0 bases, and the junction held 11 bases outside the gene matches. Germline CDR1 is SGDLS and CDR2 is YYNGEE. CDR3 region: CASSPGLAGVFPYQETQYF. The CDR3 DNA follows: TGTGCCAGCAGCCCGGGACTAGCGGGAGTTTTTCCTTACCAAGAGACCCAGTACTTC.

This chain joins TRBV6-5 and TRBJ2-1; the match to TRBD2 covers 13 bases. This CDR3 is 15 amino acids long. Germline CDR1 reads MNHEY; CDR2 reads SVGAGI. The V gene end was trimmed by 5 bases and the J gene end by 7 bases; junction bases not matched to a gene: 5. The CDR3: CASSTGLAGTNEQFF. DNA of the CDR3: TGTGCCAGCAGTACGGGACTAGCGGGGACGAATGAGCAGTTCTTC.

The V and J genes are TRBV7-9 and TRBJ2-2; TRBD2 agrees at 9 bases. V lost 8 bases and J lost 8; bases outside the gene matches: 12. Germline V lookup: CDR1 SEHNR, CDR2 FQNEAQ (reference sequence). This CDR3 is 15 amino acids long. For the CDR3, the DNA is TGTGCCAGCCGCAACGACTTAGCGGGAGCAGGGGAGCTGTTTTTT. Encoded protein: CASRNDLAGAGELFF. Using reference TRBV7-9 and TRBJ2-2 for the parts outside the CDR3, the full variable domain is DTGVSQNPRHKITKRGQNVTFRCDPISEHNRLYWYRQTLGQGPEFLTYFQNEAQLEKSRLLSDRFSAERPKGSFSTLEIQRTEQGDSAMYLCASRNDLAGAGELFFGEGSRLTVL.

The chain combines TRBV7-2 with TRBJ2-1; 9 bases align to TRBD2. Germline lookup yields CDR1 SGHTA and CDR2 FQGNSA. The CDR3 extends over 14 amino acids. V trimming: 2 bases; J trimming: 10 bases; junction bases outside the gene matches: 6. The CDR3 DNA sequence: TGTGCCAGCAGCTTACGACTAGCGGAAAGGGAGCAGTTCTTC. Its translation: CASSLRLAEREQFF. Based on the CDR3 plus reference TRBV7-2 and TRBJ2-1, the full variable domain is GAGVSQSPSNKVTEKGKDVELRCDPISGHTALYWYRQSLGQGLEFLIYFQGNSAPDKSGLPSDRFSAERTGGSVSTLTIQRTQQEDSAVYLCASSLRLAEREQFFGPGTRLTVL.

This rearrangement joins TRBV7-6 to TRBJ2-7; 9 nucleotides align to TRBD1. The CDR3 is 15 amino acids. Trimming removed 4 bases from V and 2 bases from J; junction bases left unmatched: 6. In germline, CDR1 is SGHVS, CDR2 FNYEAQ. CDR3 nucleotide sequence: TGTGCCAGCAGCTCAGGGACAGGGACTACCTACGAGCAGTACTTC. As protein: CASSSGTGTTYEQYF.

This clone was detected only once. Other DNA sequences in this sample translate to the same CDR3. The genes are TRBV7-9 and TRBJ2-7; no definite D call. The V end was cut by 0 bases, the J end by 4 bases, with 16 bases between. CDR1 and CDR2 (germline): SEHNR, FQNEAQ (reference sequence). The CDR3 sequence is 16 residues long. The CDR3 spells CASSLAWSSLVYEQYF. CDR3 coding DNA: TGTGCCAGCAGCTTAGCATGGAGCTCTTTGGTTTACGAGCAGTACTTC.

The V and J genes are TRBV7-9 and TRBJ2-5, with 7 bases aligning to TRBD2. The CDR3 has 14 residues. The V gene end was trimmed by 4 bases and the J gene end by 2 bases; junction bases not matched to a gene: 4. The V gene's germline CDR1 is SEHNR and CDR2 FQNEAQ (reference sequence). CDR3 region: CASSSSGQQETQYF. The CDR3 DNA reads as TGTGCCAGCAGCTCTAGCGGCCAACAAGAGACCCAGTACTTC.

V usage is TRBV7-9 and J usage is TRBJ1-2, with D tentatively TRBD1 (5 bases). Per the germline V gene, CDR1 is SEHNR and CDR2 is FQNEAQ (reference sequence). This CDR3 is 15 amino acids long. Trimming pared 5 bases from V and 5 bases from J, leaving 18 bases between. The CDR3 DNA sequence: TGTGCCAGCAGCCCACCCGGGTCAGGGAGTTATGGCTACACCTTC. This translates into CASSPPGSGSYGYTF.

The chain employs TRBV4-1 and TRBJ2-2, with 13 bases lining up with TRBD2. Germline V CDR1 and CDR2: MGHRA, YSYEKL. V lost 1 base and J lost 5; bases outside the gene matches: 4. The CDR3 is 17 residues long. The CDR3 DNA reads as TGCGCCAGCAGCCAAGGGTCGGGACTAGCGGGGACCGGGGAGCTGTTTTTT. Amino acid sequence: CASSQGSGLAGTGELFF.

The chain has TRBV28 and TRBJ1-1, with unresolved D. The CDR3 contains 12 residues. V lost 3 bases, J lost 8 bases, and 10 bases lay in between. Per germline, CDR1 MDHEN and CDR2 SYDVKM. This chain's CDR3 is CASSFGGFEAFF. The CDR3 bases are TGTGCCAGCAGTTTTGGAGGGTTCGAAGCTTTCTTT. The full variable domain, in which reference TRBV28 and TRBJ1-1 provide the parts outside the CDR3, is DVKVTQSSRYLVKRTGEKVFLECVQDMDHENMFWYRQDPGLGLRLIYFSYDVKMKEKGDIPEGYSVSREKKERFSLILESASTNQTSMYLCASSFGGFEAFFGQGTRLTVV.

This rearrangement joins TRBV5-6 to TRBJ2-5, with D unresolved. Germline CDR1 is SGHDT and CDR2 is YYEEEE. The CDR3 is 15 residues long. V lost 0 bases, J lost 4 bases, and 13 bases lay in between. The CDR3 reads CASSLGFLGGETQYF. Here the CDR3 DNA reads TGTGCCAGCAGCTTGGGCTTCCTAGGTGGAGAGACCCAGTACTTC.